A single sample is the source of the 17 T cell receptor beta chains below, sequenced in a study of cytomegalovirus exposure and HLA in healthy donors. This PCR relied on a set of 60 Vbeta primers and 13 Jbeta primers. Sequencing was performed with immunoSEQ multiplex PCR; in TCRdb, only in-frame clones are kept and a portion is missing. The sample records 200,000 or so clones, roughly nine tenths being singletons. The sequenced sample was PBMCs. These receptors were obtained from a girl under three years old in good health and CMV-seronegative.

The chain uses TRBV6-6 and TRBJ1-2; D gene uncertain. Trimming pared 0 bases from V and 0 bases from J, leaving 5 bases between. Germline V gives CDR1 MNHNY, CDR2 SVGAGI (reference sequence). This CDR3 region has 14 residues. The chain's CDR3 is CASSYSAANYGYTF. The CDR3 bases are TGTGCCAGCAGTTACTCGGCAGCTAACTATGGCTACACCTTC.

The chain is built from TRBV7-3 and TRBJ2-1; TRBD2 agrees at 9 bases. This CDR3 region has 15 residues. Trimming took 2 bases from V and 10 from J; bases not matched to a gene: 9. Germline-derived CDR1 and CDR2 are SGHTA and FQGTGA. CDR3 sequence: CASSLGTSQMREQFF. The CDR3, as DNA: TGTGCCAGCAGCTTAGGGACTAGCCAAATGCGGGAGCAGTTCTTC.

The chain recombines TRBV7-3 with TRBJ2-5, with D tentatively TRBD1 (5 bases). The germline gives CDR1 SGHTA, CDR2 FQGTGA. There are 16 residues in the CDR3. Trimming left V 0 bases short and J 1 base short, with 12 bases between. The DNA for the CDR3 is TGTGCCAGCAGCTTAACAGGGGCAGGGATCCAAGAGACCCAGTACTTC. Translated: CASSLTGAGIQETQYF.

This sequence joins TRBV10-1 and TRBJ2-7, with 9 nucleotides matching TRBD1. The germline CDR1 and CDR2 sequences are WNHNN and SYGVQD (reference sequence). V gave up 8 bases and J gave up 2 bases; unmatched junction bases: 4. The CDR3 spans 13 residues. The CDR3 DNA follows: TGCGCCAGCGTAAGACAGGGGGCCTACGAGCAGTACTTC. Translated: CASVRQGAYEQYF.

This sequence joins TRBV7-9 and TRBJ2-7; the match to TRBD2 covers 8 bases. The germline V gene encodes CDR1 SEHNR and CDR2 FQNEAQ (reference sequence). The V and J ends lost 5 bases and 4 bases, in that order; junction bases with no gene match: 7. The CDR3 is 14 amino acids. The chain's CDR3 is CASSPPRGGYEQYF. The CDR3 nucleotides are TGTGCCAGCAGCCCTCCCCGGGGGGGTTACGAGCAGTACTTC.

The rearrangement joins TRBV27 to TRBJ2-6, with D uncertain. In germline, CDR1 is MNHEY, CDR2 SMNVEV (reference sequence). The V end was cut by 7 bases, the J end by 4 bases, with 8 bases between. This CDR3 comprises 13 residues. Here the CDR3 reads CASTPTGANVLTF. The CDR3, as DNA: TGTGCCAGCACCCCGACAGGGGCCAACGTCCTGACTTTC.

The CDR3 region is CASSRVHTEAFF. DNA for the CDR3: TGTGCCAGTAGTCGGGTGCACACTGAAGCTTTCTTT. V and J are TRBV19 and TRBJ1-1; D remains unclear. The CDR3 is 12 amino acids. Per the germline V gene, CDR1 is LNHDA and CDR2 is SQIVND (reference sequence). The V gene lost 5 bases and the J gene lost 3 bases, with 7 bases spanning the gap.

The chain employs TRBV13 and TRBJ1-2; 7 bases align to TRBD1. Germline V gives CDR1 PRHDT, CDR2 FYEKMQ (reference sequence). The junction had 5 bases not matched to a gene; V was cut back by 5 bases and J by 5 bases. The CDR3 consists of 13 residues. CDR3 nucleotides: TGTGCCAGCAGCCTGACAGGGCGGTATGGCTACACCTTC. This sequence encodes CASSLTGRYGYTF.

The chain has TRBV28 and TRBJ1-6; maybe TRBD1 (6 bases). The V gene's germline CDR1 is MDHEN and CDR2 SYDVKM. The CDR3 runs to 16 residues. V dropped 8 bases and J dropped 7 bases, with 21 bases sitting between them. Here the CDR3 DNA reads TGTGCCAGCGGCCGGAACAGGGCCGGGGGGAATTCACCCCTCCACTTT. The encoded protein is CASGRNRAGGNSPLHF.

The CDR3 DNA reads TGCGCCAGCAGCCAAGAGCCTGTGGCTAGCGGGAGGGCTTTGCAGACCCAGTACTTC. Translated: CASSQEPVASGRALQTQYF. V is TRBV4-3 and J is TRBJ2-5; 12 bases are shared with TRBD2. Per germline, CDR1 LGHNA and CDR2 YSLEER. This CDR3 region has 19 residues. V shed 0 bases and J 6 bases; nucleotides not matched to a gene: 14.

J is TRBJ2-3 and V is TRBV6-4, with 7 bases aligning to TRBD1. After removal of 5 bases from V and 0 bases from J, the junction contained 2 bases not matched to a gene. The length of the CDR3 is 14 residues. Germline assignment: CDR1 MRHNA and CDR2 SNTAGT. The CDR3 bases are TGTGCCAGCAGTCCGGACAGGAGCACAGATACGCAGTATTTT. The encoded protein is CASSPDRSTDTQYF.

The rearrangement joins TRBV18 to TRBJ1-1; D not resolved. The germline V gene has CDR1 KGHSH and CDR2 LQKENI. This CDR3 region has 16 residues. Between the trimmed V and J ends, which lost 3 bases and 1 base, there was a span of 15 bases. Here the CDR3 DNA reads TGTGCCAGCTCACCCAACTCCGGGAGCGCGAACACTGAAGCTTTCTTT. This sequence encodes CASSPNSGSANTEAFF. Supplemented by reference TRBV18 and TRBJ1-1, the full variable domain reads NAGVMQNPRHLVRRRGQEARLRCSPMKGHSHVYWYRQLPEEGLKFMVYLQKENIIDESGMPKERFSAEFPKEGPSILRIQQVVRGDSAAYFCASSPNSGSANTEAFFGQGTRLTVV.

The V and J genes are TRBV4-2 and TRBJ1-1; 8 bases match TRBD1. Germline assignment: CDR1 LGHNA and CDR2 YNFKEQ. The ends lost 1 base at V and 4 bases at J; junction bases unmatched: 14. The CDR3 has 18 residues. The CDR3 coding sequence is TGTGCCAGCAGCCAAGTCTCAGGGGGCGCGGGTCGGAGCACTGAAGCTTTCTTT. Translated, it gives CASSQVSGGAGRSTEAFF.

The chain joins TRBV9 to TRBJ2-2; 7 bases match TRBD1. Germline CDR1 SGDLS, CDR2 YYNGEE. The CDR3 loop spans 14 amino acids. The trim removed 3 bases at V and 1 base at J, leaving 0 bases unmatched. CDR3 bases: TGTGCCAGCAGCGGGACAGGGAACACCGGGGAGCTGTTTTTT. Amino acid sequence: CASSGTGNTGELFF. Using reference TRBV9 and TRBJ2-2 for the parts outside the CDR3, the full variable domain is DSGVTQTPKHLITATGQRVTLRCSPRSGDLSVYWYQQSLDQGLQFLIQYYNGEERAKGNILERFSAQQFPDLHSELNLSSLELGDSALYFCASSGTGNTGELFFGEGSRLTVL.

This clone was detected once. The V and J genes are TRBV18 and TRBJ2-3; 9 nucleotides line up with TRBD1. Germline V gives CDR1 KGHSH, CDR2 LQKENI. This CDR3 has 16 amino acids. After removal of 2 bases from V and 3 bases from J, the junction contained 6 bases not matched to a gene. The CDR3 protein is CASSPYPGQGTDTQYF. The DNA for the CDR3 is TGTGCCAGCTCACCATATCCGGGACAGGGAACAGATACGCAGTATTTT.

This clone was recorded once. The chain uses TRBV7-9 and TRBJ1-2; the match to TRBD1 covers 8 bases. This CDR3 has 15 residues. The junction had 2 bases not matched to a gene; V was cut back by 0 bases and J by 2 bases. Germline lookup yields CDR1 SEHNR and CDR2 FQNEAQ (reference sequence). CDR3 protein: CASSLATGDNYGYTF. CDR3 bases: TGTGCCAGCAGCTTAGCGACAGGGGACAACTATGGCTACACCTTC.

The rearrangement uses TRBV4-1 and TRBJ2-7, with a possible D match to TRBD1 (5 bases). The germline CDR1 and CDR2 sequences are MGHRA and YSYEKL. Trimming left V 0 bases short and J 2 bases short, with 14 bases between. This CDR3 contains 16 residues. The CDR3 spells CASSQDLLQGAYEQYF. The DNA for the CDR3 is TGCGCCAGCAGCCAAGACCTTCTCCAGGGTGCCTACGAGCAGTACTTC.